One and the same sample provided the 25 T cell receptor beta chains below, sequenced in a study of OX40 agonist ivuxolimab in advanced cancers. Sequencing used immunoSEQ multiplex PCR; TCRdb keeps in-frame clones, though not all of them. This sample has about 150,000 clones, with 90% found just once. This specimen was CD4+ or CD8+ T cells sorted from blood, taken in a trial of the OX40 agonist ivuxolimab. The receptor source for this set is an adult with an advanced solid tumor such as melanoma, head and neck, liver or kidney cancer.

In its sample, this clone was seen once. The V gene is TRBV11-3, the J gene TRBJ2-3, with D possibly being TRBD1 or TRBD2 (5 bases each). The V end was cut by 6 bases, the J end by 2 bases, with 18 bases between. The germline gives CDR1 SGHNT, CDR2 YENEEA. This CDR3 region has 16 residues. The CDR3 protein is CASRKIQGSVTDTQYF. The CDR3 coding sequence is TGTGCCAGCAGAAAAATTCAGGGTAGCGTCACAGATACGCAGTATTTT. The full variable domain, with the rest looked up from reference TRBV11-3 and TRBJ2-3, is EAGVVQSPRYKIIEKKQPVAFWCNPISGHNTLYWYLQNLGQGPELLIRYENEEAVDDSQLPKDRFSAERLKGVDSTLKIQPAELGDSAVYLCASRKIQGSVTDTQYFGPGTRLTVL.

V and J are TRBV29-1 and TRBJ2-1, with 8 bases fitting TRBD2. Per the germline V gene, CDR1 is SQVTM and CDR2 is ANQGSEA. The length of the CDR3 is 15 residues. With V trimmed by 7 bases and J by 2 bases, 10 bases remained unmatched. The CDR3 sequence is CSAGSRGLAYNEQFF. In nucleotides, the CDR3 is TGCAGCGCAGGATCCAGGGGACTAGCCTACAATGAGCAGTTCTTC.

DNA of the CDR3: TGTGCCAGCATAGGGGGCTTCTCTGGAAACACCATATATTTT. Translation gives CASIGGFSGNTIYF. V and J are TRBV6-1 and TRBJ1-3; TRBD1 aligns across 7 bases. The V gene end was trimmed by 7 bases and the J gene end by 0 bases; junction bases not matched to a gene: 3. The CDR3 has 14 residues. The germline V gene has CDR1 MNHNS and CDR2 SASEGT.

The rearrangement joins TRBV28 to TRBJ2-5; 13 bases agree with TRBD2. Losses at the gene ends were 5 bases for V and 5 bases for J; bases not matched to a gene: 8. CDR3 size: 16 residues. CDR1 is MDHEN and CDR2 is SYDVKM in the germline V gene. The CDR3 DNA reads as TGTGCCAGCAGTCTCTGGACTAGCGGGAGACAGGAGACCCAGTACTTC. Encoded protein: CASSLWTSGRQETQYF.

This chain connects TRBV6-5 to TRBJ1-1, with no clear D. Germline CDR1 reads MNHEY; CDR2 reads SVGAGI. V was trimmed by 0 bases and J by 1 base, leaving 9 bases between them. This CDR3 spans 15 amino acids. CDR3: CASSYSLIQNTEAFF. CDR3 DNA sequence: TGTGCCAGCAGTTACTCCCTAATACAGAACACTGAAGCTTTCTTT.

The V gene is TRBV2, the J gene TRBJ2-1; 8 positions agree with TRBD1. CDR3 length equals 16 residues. V was clipped by 7 bases and J by 4 bases; unmatched bases: 12. Germline V CDR1 and CDR2: SNHLY, FYNNEI. CDR3 amino acids: CASTGARTGIYNEQFF. The CDR3 coding sequence is TGTGCCAGCACCGGAGCACGGACAGGGATATACAATGAGCAGTTCTTC. Full variable domain (rest looked up from reference TRBV2 and TRBJ2-1): EPEVTQTPSHQVTQMGQEVILRCVPISNHLYFYWYRQILGQKVEFLVSFYNNEISEKSEIFDDQFSVERPDGSNFTLKIRSTKLEDSAMYFCASTGARTGIYNEQFFGPGTRLTVL.

CDR3 DNA sequence: TGTGCCAGCAGCTTAGACCTTTATAGCAATCAGCCCCAGCATTTT. Translating it yields CASSLDLYSNQPQHF. The chain recombines TRBV7-2 with TRBJ1-5; D is ambiguous. There are 15 residues in the CDR3. Germline V gives CDR1 SGHTA, CDR2 FQGNSA. V lost 1 base and J lost 0, with 7 bases in between.

The rearrangement links TRBV2 to TRBJ1-3; D not certain. There are 14 residues in the CDR3. The germline V gene has CDR1 SNHLY and CDR2 FYNNEI. Trimming shortened V by 4 bases and J by 11 bases, and 18 bases separated the two germline ends. The CDR3 here is CASSVSGPNLAIYF. In DNA, the CDR3 is TGTGCCAGCAGTGTCTCTGGGCCTAATTTGGCCATATATTTT. Filled out from reference TRBV2 and TRBJ1-3, the complete variable domain reads EPEVTQTPSHQVTQMGQEVILRCVPISNHLYFYWYRQILGQKVEFLVSFYNNEISEKSEIFDDQFSVERPDGSNFTLKIRSTKLEDSAMYFCASSVSGPNLAIYFGEGSWLTVV.

The rearrangement joins TRBV28 to TRBJ1-1; D unresolved. V lost 6 bases to trimming and J lost 1 base, with 15 bases between them. CDR1 is MDHEN and CDR2 is SYDVKM in the germline V gene. This CDR3 has 15 amino acids. CDR3 DNA sequence: TGTGCCAGCAGAAATACCGCGCCCAAGAACACTGAAGCTTTCTTT. This encodes CASRNTAPKNTEAFF.

V is TRBV29-1 and J is TRBJ2-1; the D is unclear. The germline V gene has CDR1 SQVTM and CDR2 ANQGSEA. The CDR3 covers 10 residues. V was pared by 7 bases and J by 12 bases, with 13 bases between. The CDR3 loop is CSAATPGQFF. In DNA, the CDR3 is TGCAGCGCAGCAACCCCTGGGCAGTTCTTC.

The chain employs TRBV9 and TRBJ2-7, with a weak D call TRBD1 (7 bases). The CDR3 is 14 amino acids. Trimming removed 0 bases from V and 6 bases from J, with 13 bases in between. Germline-derived CDR1 and CDR2 are SGDLS and YYNGEE. The CDR3 bases are TGTGCCAGCAGCGTAGAGGAGGGGGCTGGCGAGCAGTACTTC. Translating gives CASSVEEGAGEQYF.

The V gene is TRBV7-8, the J gene TRBJ1-2; 9 bases agree with TRBD1. The CDR3 covers 15 residues. Germline-derived CDR1 and CDR2 are SGHVS and FQNEAQ. J was trimmed by 7 bases and V by 1 base; bases with no gene match: 7. CDR3 nucleotides: TGTGCCAGCAGCTTAGAAACGACAGGGGGAATTGGCTACACCTTC. Translation gives CASSLETTGGIGYTF.

The chain links TRBV29-1 to TRBJ2-5; 7 nucleotides match TRBD2. The assigned J gene may be wrong: the sequence end matches TRBJ2-7 better. From germline, CDR1 is SQVTM and CDR2 ANQGSEA. The CDR3 has 15 residues. CDR3 nucleotides: TGCAGCGTTGAAGGGGGCCCTAGCGGTATTTACGAGCAGTACTTC. Its protein is CSVEGGPSGIYEQYF.

The gene calls are TRBV6-5 and TRBJ2-1; TRBD2 agrees at 11 bases. This CDR3 is 16 amino acids long. The V gene's germline CDR1 is MNHEY and CDR2 SVGAGI. The V gene end was trimmed by 0 bases and the J gene end by 7 bases; junction bases not matched to a gene: 5. CDR3 nucleotide sequence: TGTGCCAGCAGTTACTCTCTACTAGCGGGAGAGAATGAGCAGTTCTTC. The encoded protein is CASSYSLLAGENEQFF.

This clone was detected once. The chain recombines TRBV19 with TRBJ2-5; 7 bases agree with TRBD1. Per germline, CDR1 LNHDA and CDR2 SQIVND (reference sequence). Losses at the gene ends were 6 bases for V and 3 bases for J; bases not matched to a gene: 7. The CDR3 spans 14 residues. This CDR3 is CASSVGTAEETQYF. The CDR3 DNA is TGTGCCAGTAGCGTCGGGACAGCGGAAGAGACCCAGTACTTC.

The V and J genes are TRBV5-1 and TRBJ1-1; TRBD1 matches at 8 bases. The CDR3 extends over 17 amino acids. V was pared by 0 bases and J by 7 bases, with 14 bases of the junction left unmatched. Germline V gives CDR1 SGHRS, CDR2 YFSETQ. The DNA for the CDR3 is TGCGCCAGCAGCTTGGTAGCGGGACAGGCTAGCGGCGGTGAAGCTTTCTTT. This translates into CASSLVAGQASGGEAFF.

The chain is built from TRBV4-3 and TRBJ1-1, with D unclear. Germline V gene lookup returns CDR1 LGHNA and CDR2 YSLEER. The ends were cut back, 0 bases at V and 0 bases at J, with 11 bases in the middle. The CDR3 runs to 16 residues. The DNA for the CDR3 is TGCGCCAGCAGCCAAGATCTAGTACGGATGAACACTGAAGCTTTCTTT. It encodes CASSQDLVRMNTEAFF.

Note on this clone: Germline is not matched at one junction end, which may reflect a read error. The V and J genes are TRBV10-3 and TRBJ2-7; no definite D call. The CDR3 extends over 14 amino acids. The germline V gene encodes CDR1 ENHRY and CDR2 SYGVKD. The CDR3 region has the DNA TGTGCCATCAGTAAGTCCCCTGTTGTAAGCGAGCAGTACTTC. This sequence encodes CAISKSPVVSEQYF.

This clone appeared a single time. The chain couples TRBV11-2 to TRBJ1-2, with D possibly matching TRBD1 (5 bases). This CDR3 is 14 amino acids long. Germline V gene lookup returns CDR1 SGHAT and CDR2 FQNNGV. Trimming took 1 base from V and 6 from J, leaving 12 bases between them. The CDR3 DNA reads as TGTGCCAGCAGCTTAGTAGAGGGGCTGGATGGCTACACCTTC. Amino acid sequence: CASSLVEGLDGYTF. Together with reference TRBV11-2 and TRBJ1-2, the CDR3 gives the full variable domain: EAGVAQSPRYKIIEKRQSVAFWCNPISGHATLYWYQQILGQGPKLLIQFQNNGVVDDSQLPKDRFSAERLKGVDSTLKIQPAKLEDSAVYLCASSLVEGLDGYTFGSGTRLTVV.

The chain combines TRBV28 with TRBJ1-5, with a weak D call TRBD1 (6 bases). CDR3 length equals 17 residues. Trimming took 6 bases from V and 0 from J, leaving 18 bases between them. CDR1 MDHEN and CDR2 SYDVKM come from the germline V gene. The CDR3 DNA reads as TGTGCCAGCAGCAATCCGAGGACAGCTTATAGCAATCAGCCCCAGCATTTT. As protein: CASSNPRTAYSNQPQHF.

The rearrangement joins TRBV15 to TRBJ2-5; 8 bases match TRBD2. The ends lost 1 base at V and 2 bases at J; junction bases unmatched: 3. The CDR3 length is 15 residues. Germline loops: CDR1 LNHNV, CDR2 YYDKDF (reference sequence). The CDR3 region is CATSRVLAEQETQYF. The CDR3 DNA follows: TGTGCCACCAGCAGAGTACTAGCGGAGCAAGAGACCCAGTACTTC. Full variable domain (outside the CDR3, taken from reference TRBV15 and TRBJ2-5): DAMVIQNPRYQVTQFGKPVTLSCSQTLNHNVMYWYQQKSSQAPKLLFHYYDKDFNNEADTPDNFQSRRPNTSFCFLDIRSPGLGDTAMYLCATSRVLAEQETQYFGPGTRLLVL.

The chain recombines TRBV18 with TRBJ2-2, with D unclear. Trimming removed 5 bases at V and 8 bases at J, with 6 bases between. The CDR3 length is 11 residues. The germline CDR1 and CDR2 sequences are KGHSH and LQKENI. The chain's CDR3 is CASSGRGELFF. DNA of the CDR3: TGTGCCAGCTCAGGACGTGGGGAGCTGTTTTTT.

The gene calls are TRBV6-6 and TRBJ2-2; D is unclear. This CDR3 has 12 amino acids. V lost 5 bases and J 7 bases, leaving 8 bases between the germline ends. CDR1 is MNHNY, CDR2 SVGAGI, per germline (reference sequence). The chain's CDR3 is CASSHPRGELFF. The DNA for the CDR3 is TGTGCCAGCAGTCATCCCCGCGGGGAGCTGTTTTTT.

V gene TRBV27 combines with J gene TRBJ1-2; no definite D call. The CDR3 spans 15 residues. Germline V gene sequence: CDR1 MNHEY, CDR2 SMNVEV (reference sequence). The V end lost 1 base, the J end lost 4 bases, and 13 bases lay between the germline ends. The CDR3 here is CASSLFSGQSYGYTF. The CDR3 region has the DNA TGTGCCAGCAGTTTATTCTCCGGGCAATCCTATGGCTACACCTTC.

The rearrangement uses TRBV6-5 and TRBJ1-4; possible D gene TRBD1, 6 bases. This CDR3 spans 13 amino acids. V dropped 6 bases and J dropped 5 bases, with 10 bases sitting between them. The germline gives CDR1 MNHEY, CDR2 SVGAGI. DNA for the CDR3: TGTGCCAGCAGCTACAGGGAAAATGAAAAACTGTTTTTT. Its translation is CASSYRENEKLFF.